This paragraph covers one T cell receptor (beta chain) sequence. Its antigen is undetermined. This sample was taken from a study of post-analysis software for immune sequencing data. As for the study in general: Some patients lacked subtype; others had relapsing-remitting, secondary progressive or progressive-relapsing disease. Findings and caveats of the study: Higher frequency in patients than in controls was seen for about 5 TRBV segments, with TRBV5-6, TRBV5-1 and TRBV20-1 among them. Same-batch preparations were strongly co-clustered by F measure. Compared with controls, patients showed significantly lower normalized Chao1 diversity.

Each TCR beta cDNA library carried unique molecular identifiers. Each sample of roughly 1 to 11 million input T cells yielded roughly 500,000 cDNA molecules, so each molecule approximated one T cell. TCRdb fed the PCR reads into MiXCR, producing one record per CDR3 protein. The sample lists hundreds of thousands of distinct CDR3 sequences; 35% to 40% were seen once. This CDR3 contains 12 residues. Germline V gene data show CDR1 as PRHDT and CDR2 as FYEKMQ (reference sequence). V lost 6 bases, J lost 11 bases, and 16 bases lay in between. The sequencing input was blood. This receptor was obtained from a girl aged 5 to 17 with multiple sclerosis. V gene TRBV13 combines with J gene TRBJ2-5, with D maybe TRBD2 (6 bases). The CDR3 sequence: CASSSGGYGQYF. CDR3 DNA sequence: TGTGCCAGCAGTTCCGGGGGTTACGGGCAGTACTTC.